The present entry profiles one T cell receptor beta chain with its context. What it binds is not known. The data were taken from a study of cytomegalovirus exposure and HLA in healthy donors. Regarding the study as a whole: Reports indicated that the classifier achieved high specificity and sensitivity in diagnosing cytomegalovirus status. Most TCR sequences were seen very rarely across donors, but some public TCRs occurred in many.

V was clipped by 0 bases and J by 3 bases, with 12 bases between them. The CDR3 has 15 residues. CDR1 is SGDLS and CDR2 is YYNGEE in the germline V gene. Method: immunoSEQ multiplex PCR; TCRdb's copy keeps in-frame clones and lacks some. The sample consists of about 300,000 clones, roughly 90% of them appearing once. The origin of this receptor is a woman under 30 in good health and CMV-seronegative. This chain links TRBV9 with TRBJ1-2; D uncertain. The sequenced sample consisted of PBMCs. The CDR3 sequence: CASSVGLDLHYGYTF. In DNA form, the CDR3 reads TGTGCCAGCAGCGTAGGTCTCGACTTGCACTATGGCTACACCTTC.